This T cell receptor beta chain derives from a study of T cells in tumors after PD-1 blockade. Study as a whole: No patient had prior checkpoint blockade, systemic immunosuppression, or radiotherapy within 4 weeks. Peripheral blood samples averaged roughly 40,000 unique clonotypes and some 100,000 templates. Findings of the study overall: Blood contained 35% to 50% of the tumor's TCR clonotypes.

For this clone: Its cognate antigen is unknown.

This CDR3 spans 17 amino acids. V dropped 5 bases and J dropped 4; count of bases not matched to a gene: 8. CDR1 and CDR2 from the germline V gene are SGHTA and FQGNSA. Repertoires were generated with immunoSEQ multiplex PCR, while TCRdb's copy carries only in-frame clones and drops some. The table shows over 30,000 clones, with around 80% occurring only once. The chain has TRBV7-2 and TRBJ2-2; TRBD2 agrees at 12 bases. The input for sequencing was PBMCs, taken before anti-PD-1 treatment. This TCR derives from a human donor with basal cell carcinoma. The CDR3 nucleotides read TGTGCCAGCAGCCCTCTAGCGGGGGGGACGTCCACCGGGGAGCTGTTTTTT. It is translated as CASSPLAGGTSTGELFF.